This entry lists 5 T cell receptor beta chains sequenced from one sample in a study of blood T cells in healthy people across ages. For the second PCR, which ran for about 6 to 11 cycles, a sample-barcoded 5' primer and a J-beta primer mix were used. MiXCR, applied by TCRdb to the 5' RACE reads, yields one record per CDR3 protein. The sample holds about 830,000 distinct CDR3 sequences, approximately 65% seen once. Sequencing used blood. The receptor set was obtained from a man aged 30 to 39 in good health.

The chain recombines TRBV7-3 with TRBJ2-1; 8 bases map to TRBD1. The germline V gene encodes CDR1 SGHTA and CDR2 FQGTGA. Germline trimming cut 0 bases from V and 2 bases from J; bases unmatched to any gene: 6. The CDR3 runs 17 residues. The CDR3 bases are TGTGCCAGCAGCTTAACAGCCCCGGGACAGGCCTACAATGAGCAGTTCTTC. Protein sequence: CASSLTAPGQAYNEQFF. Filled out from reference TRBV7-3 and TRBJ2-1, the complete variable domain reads GAGVSQTPSNKVTEKGKYVELRCDPISGHTALYWYRQSLGQGPEFLIYFQGTGAADDSGLPNDRFFAVRPEGSVSTLKIQRTERGDSAVYLCASSLTAPGQAYNEQFFGPGTRLTVL.

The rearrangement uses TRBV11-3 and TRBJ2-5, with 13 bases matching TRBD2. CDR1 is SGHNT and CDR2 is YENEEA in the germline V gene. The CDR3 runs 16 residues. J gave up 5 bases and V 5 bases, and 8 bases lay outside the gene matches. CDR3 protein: CASSQRTSGGGETQYF. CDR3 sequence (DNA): TGTGCCAGCAGCCAACGGACTAGCGGGGGCGGGGAGACCCAGTACTTC.

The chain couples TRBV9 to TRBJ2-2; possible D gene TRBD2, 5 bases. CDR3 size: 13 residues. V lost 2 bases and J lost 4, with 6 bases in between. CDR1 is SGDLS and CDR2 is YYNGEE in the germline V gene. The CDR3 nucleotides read TGTGCCAGCAGCGTGGCGGGCACCGGGGAGCTGTTTTTT. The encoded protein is CASSVAGTGELFF. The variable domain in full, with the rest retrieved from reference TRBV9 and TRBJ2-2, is DSGVTQTPKHLITATGQRVTLRCSPRSGDLSVYWYQQSLDQGLQFLIQYYNGEERAKGNILERFSAQQFPDLHSELNLSSLELGDSALYFCASSVAGTGELFFGEGSRLTVL.

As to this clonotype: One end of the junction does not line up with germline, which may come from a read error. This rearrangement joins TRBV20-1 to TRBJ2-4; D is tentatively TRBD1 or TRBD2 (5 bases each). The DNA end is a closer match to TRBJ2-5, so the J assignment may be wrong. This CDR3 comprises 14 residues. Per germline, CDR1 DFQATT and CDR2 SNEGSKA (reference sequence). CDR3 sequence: CNAREWDHEETQYF. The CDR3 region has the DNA TGCAATGCTAGAGAGTGGGACCATGAAGAGACCCAGTACTTC.

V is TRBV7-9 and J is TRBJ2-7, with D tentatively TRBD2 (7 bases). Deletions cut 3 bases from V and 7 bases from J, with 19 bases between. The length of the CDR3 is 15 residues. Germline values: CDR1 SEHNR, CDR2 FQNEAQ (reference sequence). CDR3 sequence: CASSFGRGASGEQYF. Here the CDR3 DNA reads TGTGCCAGCAGCTTTGGCCGGGGGGCTTCAGGGGAGCAGTACTTC. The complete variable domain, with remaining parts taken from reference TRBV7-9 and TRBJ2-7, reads DTGVSQNPRHKITKRGQNVTFRCDPISEHNRLYWYRQTLGQGPEFLTYFQNEAQLEKSRLLSDRFSAERPKGSFSTLEIQRTEQGDSAMYLCASSFGRGASGEQYFGPGTRLTVT.